Here is one T cell receptor beta chain with its context. This clonotype was seen at least ten times. No cognate antigen has been identified for it. The sample holds no much larger clone one base away, and base qualities are not on file. The library relied on 5' RACE. The sequencer was a NextSeq 500. In the TCR library protocol, a unique molecular identifier was attached to each TCR cDNA molecule so that PCR and sequencing errors could be corrected. In the paper's pipeline: TCR identification, UMI-based error correction and CDR3 extraction were all carried out with Decombinator tools. TCRs above a frequency of 2 per 1,000, corresponding to the top 1% of the tumor frequency distribution, were defined as expanded. Expanded tumor TCRs statistically deemed absent (corrected P<0.05) from at least one tumor region were classed as regional, and all other expanded tumor TCRs were classed as ubiquitous. Renyi diversity was calculated using the R vegan package after each repertoire was subsampled 100 times to 5,000 TCRs. CDR3 similarity networks were built from amino acid triplet string-kernel similarity, with CDR3s being connected when pairwise similarity was above 0.82. TCRdb applied fastp at Q25 and MiXCR to the public reads, then kept only in-frame beta chains. Merged by CDR3 protein, the rows form single entries marked with the most common genes and DNA. The V and J calls and clone size come from TCRdb's table, not from the authors' own analysis. Counted in this sample were roughly 9,000 distinct CDR3 sequences; about 6.9% of them appeared once. The top ten clones comprise around a tenth of the sample.

The germline V gene supplies CDR1 SGHRS and CDR2 YFSETQ. The CDR3 runs 15 amino acids, cysteine and phenylalanine included. This entry keeps only the CDR3 DNA: 45 bases, framed from base 1. V is reduced by 1 base and J by 4 bases, leaving a spacing of 14 bases between them. This sample's time point label indicates: sample taken at primary tumor resection. Donors were about 70 patients with early-stage, untreated non-small cell lung cancer from the lung TRACERx cohort. Without any cell sorting, TCR sequencing was performed on whole RNA extracted either from tumor and nontumor lung tissue or from cryopreserved PBMC samples. Only patients with enough RNA available from two or more tumor regions were chosen for TCR sequencing. Tumor and adjacent nontumor lung specimens were reviewed by a lung pathologist before selection. This sample stems from a study of spatial heterogeneity in lung cancer (dated by TCRdb to between 2019 and 2020). As for the study more broadly: More beta-chain than alpha-chain transcripts were consistently detected, likely reflecting higher beta-chain transcript abundance. Nonsynonymous mutation counts, determined by whole-exome sequencing of tumor tissue, were related to features of the TCR repertoire. TCR alpha and beta repertoires were quantitatively compared across multiple tumor regions, matched nontumor lung and blood in non-small cell lung cancer. A strong correlation was found between TCR transcript counts in tumor regions and a T cell transcriptional module score from matched bulk RNA-seq. At surgery, both alpha and beta chains were TCR-sequenced in 220 tumor regions, 63 to 80 matched nontumor lung samples and some 56 PBMC samples. In the raw uncorrected reads, each unique combination of TCR and UMI appeared more than ten times on average.

What the authors observed across the whole study: The count of ubiquitous expanded TCRs correlated with the count of ubiquitous nonsynonymous mutations, and the count of regional expanded TCRs correlated with the count of regional nonsynonymous mutations. Confirming at a functional level the hypothesis that regional TCRs recognize regional mutations was considered to require additional single-cell paired TCR alpha and beta sequencing. The number of expanded intratumoral alpha and beta TCRs correlated with the tumor nonsynonymous mutation count. TCR-seq was estimated to cover only roughly 6.8% of tumor T cells for alpha chains and 13% for beta chains.

The TCR originated in a male donor with early-stage non-small cell lung cancer. The sequencing used lung tumor tissue, collected at surgery. The chain employs TRBV5-1 and TRBJ2-5, with no confident D gene call. In nucleotides, the sequence is TGCGCCAGCAGCTTGTCAGGCATCCCCAGAGAGACCCAGTACTTC. It translates as CASSLSGIPRETQYF.